The rows below give T cell receptor beta chains drawn from one sample of a study of vaccination and CD4 T cells after COVID-19. The antigens for these receptors are not known. TCRdb ran MiXCR on the PCR reads and lists one entry per CDR3 protein. The sample lists 3,500 to 5,000 distinct CDR3 sequences, around 20% occurring once. The specimen was CD4+ T cells from blood, cultured in vitro, collected after SARS-CoV-2 vaccination. The receptor source for this set is a human donor who had recovered from COVID-19. The CDR3 runs from the conserved cysteine through the conserved F or W. Fields, in order: J gene, V gene, D gene, clone size, CDR3 protein, CDR3 DNA. The D gene is left open where the match is weak. Not all rows give a size; the values are once, few, many and, for expanded clones, a class.

TRBJ2-1 | TRBV7-9 | - | medium-sized | CASSLDTYNEQFF | TGTGCCAGCAGTCTAGACACATACAATGAGCAGTTCTTC
TRBJ2-1 | TRBV29-1 | - | - | CSGDSGLTYNEQFF | TGCAGCGGGGACTCGGGACTGACCTACAATGAGCAGTTCTTC
TRBJ2-7 | TRBV6-2/TRBV6-3 | - | few | CASSYVVRPTSYEQYF | TGTGCCAGCAGTTACGTGGTCAGGCCGACCTCCTACGAGCAGTACTTC
TRBJ2-3 | TRBV20-1 | - | medium-sized | CSARGADGRDTQYF | TGCAGTGCTAGAGGGGCGGACGGTCGAGATACGCAGTATTTT
TRBJ2-1 | TRBV7-9 | - | - | CASSSAYGPLYNEQFF | TGTGCCAGTAGCTCAGCGTACGGGCCCCTATACAATGAGCAGTTCTTC
TRBJ1-5 | TRBV21-1 | - | - | CASRGTGDNQPQHF | TGTGCCAGCAGAGGGACAGGGGATAATCAGCCCCAGCATTTT
TRBJ2-1 | TRBV7-3 | TRBD1 | few | CASSRLLQGGGEQFF | TGTGCCAGCAGCCGACTTCTACAGGGGGGAGGTGAGCAGTTCTTC
TRBJ1-1 | TRBV6-2/TRBV6-3 | - | - | CASSLGWTEAFF | TGTGCCAGCAGTCTAGGTTGGACTGAAGCTTTCTTT
TRBJ1-2 | TRBV6-1 | - | many | CASRLRGANYGYTF | TGTGCCAGCAGGTTAAGGGGGGCTAACTATGGCTACACCTTC
TRBJ1-6 | TRBV6-1 | - | - | CASKGFNNSPLHF | TGTGCCAGCAAGGGTTTTAATAATTCACCCCTCCACTTT
TRBJ1-2 | TRBV7-9 | - | medium-sized | CASSPRAGLGRGGYTF | TGTGCCAGCAGCCCCAGAGCGGGATTGGGGCGTGGTGGCTACACCTTC
TRBJ2-3 | TRBV20-1 | - | medium-sized | CYAGPPGSDTQYF | TGTTACGCCGGGCCTCCCGGGTCAGATACGCAGTATTTT
TRBJ2-1 | TRBV20-1 | - | - | CSAREGSENYNEQFF | TGCAGTGCTAGAGAGGGCAGTGAAAACTACAATGAGCAGTTCTTC
TRBJ1-6 | TRBV5-4 | - | few | CASSFGRGGSPLHF | TGTGCCAGCAGCTTCGGCAGGGGTGGATCACCCCTCCACTTT
TRBJ2-7 | TRBV14 | - | few | CASSLLGGGEQYF | TGTGCCAGCAGCCTCCTAGGGGGTGGCGAGCAGTACTTC
TRBJ1-1 | TRBV29-1 | - | few | CSVEEAQAGSEAFF | TGCAGCGTTGAAGAGGCGCAGGCGGGCTCTGAAGCTTTCTTT
TRBJ1-2 | TRBV28 | - | few | CASSSHTTGIYGYTF | TGTGCCAGCAGTTCACACACGACAGGAATCTATGGCTACACCTTC
TRBJ1-1 | TRBV10-3 | - | - | CAISEVREKAFF | TGTGCCATCAGTGAGGTCAGGGAGAAAGCTTTCTTT
TRBJ2-5 | TRBV27 | - | medium-sized | CASSRPPHETQYF | TGTGCCAGCAGTCGTCCGCCCCACGAGACCCAGTACTTC
TRBJ2-7 | TRBV18 | - | many | CASSRGAATYEQYF | TGTGCCAGCTCACGGGGAGCAGCTACCTACGAGCAGTACTTC
TRBJ2-1 | TRBV6-1 | - | few | CASAGRGGYNEQFF | TGTGCCAGCGCAGGGAGGGGGGGGTACAATGAGCAGTTCTTC
TRBJ1-1 | TRBV6-2/TRBV6-3 | - | once | CASSPPEDYYRTEAFF | TGTGCCAGCAGTCCCCCGGAGGACTACTATAGGACTGAAGCTTTCTTT
TRBJ1-2 | TRBV20-1 | - | medium-sized | CSARGEKDYGYTF | TGCAGTGCTAGGGGGGAAAAGGACTATGGCTACACCTTC
TRBJ2-7 | TRBV4-1 | TRBD1 | few | CASSQDRGPGVQYF | TGCGCCAGCAGCCAAGACAGGGGGCCAGGAGTGCAGTACTTC
TRBJ1-5 | TRBV20-1 | - | few | CSAREQPNQPQHF | TGCAGTGCTAGAGAACAGCCCAATCAGCCCCAGCATTTT
TRBJ1-2 | TRBV6-1 | - | - | CASSQEGNYGYTF | TGTGCCAGCAGTCAGGAAGGGAACTATGGCTACACCTTC
TRBJ2-3 | TRBV19 | - | - | CASRGADTQYF | TGTGCCAGTAGGGGAGCAGATACGCAGTATTTT
TRBJ2-3 | TRBV6-2/TRBV6-3 | TRBD2 | - | CASRHRRYSPRTSGGADTQYF | TGTGCCAGCAGACATCGACGGTATTCGCCCCGGACTAGCGGGGGGGCAGATACGCAGTATTTT
TRBJ1-2 | TRBV4-1 | - | few | CASSQVAQGSYGYTF | TGCGCCAGCAGCCAAGTAGCCCAGGGGAGCTATGGCTACACCTTC
TRBJ2-1 | TRBV7-3 | - | few | CASSLITGRYNEQFF | TGTGCCAGCAGCTTAATTACCGGACGGTACAATGAGCAGTTCTTC
TRBJ1-2 | TRBV20-1 | - | medium-sized | CSASSYGYTF | TGCAGTGCGTCGAGTTATGGCTACACCTTC
TRBJ1-5 | TRBV19 | - | - | CATSKGSHSNQPQHF | TGTGCCACTTCAAAGGGCAGTCATAGCAATCAGCCCCAGCATTTT
TRBJ2-5 | TRBV6-1 | - | medium-sized | CASSRNVGGPQETQYF | TGTGCCAGCTCACGGAACGTAGGGGGGCCCCAAGAGACCCAGTACTTC
TRBJ1-5 | TRBV6-1 | - | - | CASSMDGNQPQHF | TGTGCCAGCAGCATGGACGGAAATCAGCCCCAGCATTTT
TRBJ2-3 | TRBV7-3 | - | medium-sized | CASSLREADTQYF | TGTGCCAGCAGCTTACGTGAGGCAGATACGCAGTATTTT
TRBJ2-1 | TRBV27 | TRBD1 | - | CASTRSYLGQGATWNEQFF | TGTGCCAGCACCCGGTCTTACCTAGGACAGGGGGCGACTTGGAATGAGCAGTTCTTC
TRBJ2-7 | TRBV6-5 | - | medium-sized | CASSYGDGPYEQYF | TGTGCCAGCAGTTATGGGGATGGCCCCTACGAGCAGTACTTC
TRBJ1-2 | TRBV7-9 | TRBD1 | few | CASSVTGVNYGYTF | TGTGCCAGCAGCGTTACAGGGGTAAACTATGGCTACACCTTC
TRBJ2-7 | TRBV6-1 | - | few | CASSELTAKSPYEQYF | TGTGCCAGCAGTGAGTTGACAGCGAAGTCTCCCTACGAGCAGTACTTC
TRBJ2-1 | TRBV20-1 | - | medium-sized | CSARDLMWGGNNEQFF | TGCAGTGCTAGAGATCTTATGTGGGGGGGCAACAATGAGCAGTTCTTC
TRBJ2-4 | TRBV7-2 | - | - | CASSPWARTIAKNIQYF | TGTGCCAGCAGCCCCTGGGCGAGGACCATAGCCAAAAACATTCAGTACTTC
TRBJ2-7 | TRBV19 | - | few | CASSMSTAYEQYF | TGTGCCAGTAGTATGTCCACGGCGTACGAGCAGTACTTC
TRBJ1-1 | TRBV5-4 | - | large | CASSLATRGNTEAFF | TGTGCCAGCAGCTTGGCAACCAGGGGGAACACTGAAGCTTTCTTT
TRBJ1-5 | TRBV20-1 | TRBD1 | medium-sized | CSAGTGGQQPQHF | TGCAGTGCTGGAACAGGGGGGCAACAGCCCCAGCATTTT
TRBJ1-5 | TRBV20-1 | - | medium-sized | CSASTSGDRINQPQHF | TGCAGTGCCAGCACATCGGGAGACAGAATCAATCAGCCCCAGCATTTT